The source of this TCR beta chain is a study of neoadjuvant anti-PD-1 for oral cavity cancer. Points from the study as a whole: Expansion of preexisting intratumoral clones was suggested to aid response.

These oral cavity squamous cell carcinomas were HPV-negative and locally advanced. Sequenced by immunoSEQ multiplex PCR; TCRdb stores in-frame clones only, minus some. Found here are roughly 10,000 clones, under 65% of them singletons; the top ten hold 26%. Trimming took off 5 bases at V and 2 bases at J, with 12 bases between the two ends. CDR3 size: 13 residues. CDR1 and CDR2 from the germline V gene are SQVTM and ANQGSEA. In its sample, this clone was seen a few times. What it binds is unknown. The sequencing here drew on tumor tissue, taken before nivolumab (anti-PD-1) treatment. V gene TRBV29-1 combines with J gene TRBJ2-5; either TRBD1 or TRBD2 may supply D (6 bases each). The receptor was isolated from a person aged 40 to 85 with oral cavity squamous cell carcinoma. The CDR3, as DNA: TGCAGCGTTTCAAGGAGGGGGCAAGAGACCCAGTACTTC. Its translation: CSVSRRGQETQYF. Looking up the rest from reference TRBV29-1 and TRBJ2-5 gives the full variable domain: SAVISQKPSRDICQRGTSLTIQCQVDSQVTMMFWYRQQPGQSLTLIATANQGSEATYESGFVIDKFPISRPNLTFSTLTVSNMSPEDSSIYLCSVSRRGQETQYFGPGTRLLVL.